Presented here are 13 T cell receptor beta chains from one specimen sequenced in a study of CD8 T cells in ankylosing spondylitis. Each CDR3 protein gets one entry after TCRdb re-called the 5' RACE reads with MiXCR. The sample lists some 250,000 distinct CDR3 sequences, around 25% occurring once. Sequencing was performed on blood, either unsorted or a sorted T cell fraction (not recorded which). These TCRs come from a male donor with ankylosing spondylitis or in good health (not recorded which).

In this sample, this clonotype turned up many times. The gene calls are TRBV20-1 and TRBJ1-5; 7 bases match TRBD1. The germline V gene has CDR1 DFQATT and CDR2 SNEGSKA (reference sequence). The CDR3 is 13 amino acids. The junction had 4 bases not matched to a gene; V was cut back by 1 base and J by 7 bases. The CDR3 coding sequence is TGCAGTGCTAGAGCGACAGGGAACCAGCCCCAGCATTTT. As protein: CSARATGNQPQHF.

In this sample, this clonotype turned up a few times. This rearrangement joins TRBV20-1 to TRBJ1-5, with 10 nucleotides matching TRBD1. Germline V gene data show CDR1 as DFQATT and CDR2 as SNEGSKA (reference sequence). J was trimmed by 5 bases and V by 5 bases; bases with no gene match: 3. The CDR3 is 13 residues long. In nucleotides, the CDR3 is TGCAGTGCTGGACAGGGGGAGCATCAGCCCCAGCATTTT. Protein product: CSAGQGEHQPQHF.

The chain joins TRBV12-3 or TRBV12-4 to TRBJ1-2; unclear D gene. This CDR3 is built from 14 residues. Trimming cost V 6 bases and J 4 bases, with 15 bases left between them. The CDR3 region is CASSPRRTVYGYTF. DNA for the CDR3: TGTGCCAGCAGCCCCCGGAGGACGGTCTATGGCTACACCTTC.

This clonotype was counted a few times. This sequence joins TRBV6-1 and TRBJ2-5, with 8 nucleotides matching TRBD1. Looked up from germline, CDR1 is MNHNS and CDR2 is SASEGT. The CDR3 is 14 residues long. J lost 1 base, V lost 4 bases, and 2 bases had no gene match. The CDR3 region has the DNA TGTGCCAGCAGTGGACAGGGGACCCAAGAGACCCAGTACTTC. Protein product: CASSGQGTQETQYF.

The CDR3 sequence: CASSSARVAGELFF. CDR3 nucleotide sequence: TGTGCCAGCAGCTCCGCGAGGGTGGCCGGGGAGCTGTTTTTT. The V call is TRBV5-6, the J call TRBJ2-2, with D perhaps matching TRBD2 (5 bases). Germline values: CDR1 SGHDT, CDR2 YYEEEE. This CDR3 has 14 amino acids. V lost 3 bases, J lost 6 bases, and 12 bases lay in between.

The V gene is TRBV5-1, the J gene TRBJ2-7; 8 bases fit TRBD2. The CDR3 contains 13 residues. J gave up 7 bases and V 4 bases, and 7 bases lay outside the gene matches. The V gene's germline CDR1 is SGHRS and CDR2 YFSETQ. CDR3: CASSPREGWEQYF. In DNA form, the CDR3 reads TGCGCCAGCAGCCCCCGGGAGGGGTGGGAGCAGTACTTC. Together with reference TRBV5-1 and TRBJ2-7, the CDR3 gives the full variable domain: KAGVTQTPRYLIKTRGQQVTLSCSPISGHRSVSWYQQTPGQGLQFLFEYFSETQRNKGNFPGRFSGRQFSNSRSEMNVSTLELGDSALYLCASSPREGWEQYFGPGTRLTVT.

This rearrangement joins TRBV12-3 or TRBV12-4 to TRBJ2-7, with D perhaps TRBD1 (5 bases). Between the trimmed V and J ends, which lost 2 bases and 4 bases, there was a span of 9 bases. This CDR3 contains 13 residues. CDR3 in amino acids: CASSLSAGYEQYF. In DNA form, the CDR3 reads TGTGCCAGCAGTTTATCCGCAGGGTACGAGCAGTACTTC.

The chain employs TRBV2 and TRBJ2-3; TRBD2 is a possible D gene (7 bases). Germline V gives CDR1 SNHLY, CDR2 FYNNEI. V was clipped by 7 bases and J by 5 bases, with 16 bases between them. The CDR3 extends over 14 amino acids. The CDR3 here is CASKKRGGGDTQYF. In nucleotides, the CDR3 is TGTGCCAGCAAGAAAAGGGGGGGTGGAGATACGCAGTATTTT. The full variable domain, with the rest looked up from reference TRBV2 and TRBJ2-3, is EPEVTQTPSHQVTQMGQEVILRCVPISNHLYFYWYRQILGQKVEFLVSFYNNEISEKSEIFDDQFSVERPDGSNFTLKIRSTKLEDSAMYFCASKKRGGGDTQYFGPGTRLTVL.

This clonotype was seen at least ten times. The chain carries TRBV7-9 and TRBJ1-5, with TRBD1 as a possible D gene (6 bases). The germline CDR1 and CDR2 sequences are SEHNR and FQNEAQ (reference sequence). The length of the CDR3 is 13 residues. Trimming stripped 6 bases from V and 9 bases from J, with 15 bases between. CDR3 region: CASSQTGSWPQHF. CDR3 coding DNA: TGTGCCAGCAGTCAAACAGGGTCTTGGCCCCAGCATTTT.

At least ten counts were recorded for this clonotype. The CDR3 DNA reads as TGTGCCAGCTCTTCCTTCGGTCCAGATACGCAGTATTTT. Translating it yields CASSSFGPDTQYF. The V call is TRBV11-2, the J call TRBJ2-3; the D is unclear. V shed 8 bases and J shed 4 bases, with 13 bases lying between them. From germline, CDR1 is SGHAT and CDR2 FQNNGV. The CDR3 extends over 13 amino acids.

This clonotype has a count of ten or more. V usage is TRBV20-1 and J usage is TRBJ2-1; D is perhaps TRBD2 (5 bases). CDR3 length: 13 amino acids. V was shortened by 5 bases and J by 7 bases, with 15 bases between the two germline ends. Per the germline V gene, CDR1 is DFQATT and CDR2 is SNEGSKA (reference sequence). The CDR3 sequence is CSASRTGGNEQFF. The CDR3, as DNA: TGCAGTGCTTCGAGGACTGGTGGAAATGAGCAGTTCTTC.

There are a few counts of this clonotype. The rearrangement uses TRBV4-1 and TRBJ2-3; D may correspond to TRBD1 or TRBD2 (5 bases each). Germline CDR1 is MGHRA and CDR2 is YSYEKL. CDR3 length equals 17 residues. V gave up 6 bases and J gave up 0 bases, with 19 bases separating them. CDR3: CASRRPRDPSSTDTQYF. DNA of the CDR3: TGCGCCAGCAGACGCCCCAGGGACCCCTCTAGCACAGATACGCAGTATTTT.

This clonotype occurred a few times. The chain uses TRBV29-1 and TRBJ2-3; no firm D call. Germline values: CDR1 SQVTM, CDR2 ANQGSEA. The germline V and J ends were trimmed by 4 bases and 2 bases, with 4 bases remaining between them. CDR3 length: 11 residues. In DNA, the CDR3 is TGCAGCGTTGGGGACACAGATACGCAGTATTTT. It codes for CSVGDTDTQYF.